Here is one T cell receptor (beta chain) with its context. As handled by the study authors: Estimated nucleated cell counts came from reference gene primer amplification. Profiled with immunoSEQ multiplex PCR; TCRdb holds only in-frame clones, not every one. V, J and clone size are those of that table, while D and trimming were read from the DNA. In the table there are more than 95,000 clones, about nine tenths of which are singletons. These data belong to a study of blood T cell repertoires in COVID-19. As for the study in general: COVID-19 samples from acute and convalescent phases originated in the United States, Italy and Spain. PBMCs, B-cell-depleted T cells, or T cells provided the cDNA or gDNA that made up the material.

Germline V gives CDR1 SNHLY, CDR2 FYNNEI. V lost 4 bases, J lost 8 bases, and 11 bases lay in between. There are 12 residues in the CDR3. The sequencing sample was made of peripheral blood. The chain is built from TRBV2 and TRBJ1-2; D is undetermined. The sequence was obtained from an elderly woman in a cohort sampled during active COVID-19. The CDR3 loop is CASSAVLEGYTF. The CDR3, as DNA: TGTGCCAGCAGTGCCGTCTTGGAGGGCTACACCTTC.